This T cell receptor beta chain was sequenced during a study of patients and donors after allogeneic stem cell transplantation. TCRdb called the RT-PCR reads again in MiXCR, with one record for every CDR3 protein. This table holds hundreds of thousands of distinct CDR3 sequences, roughly 17% found once. This clonotype came up many times. Source material: blood, either unsorted or a sorted T cell fraction (not recorded which). The source is a human donor who was either an allogeneic HSCT recipient or a stem cell or donor lymphocyte infusion donor (not recorded which). It is not recorded whose cells these are; they may come from a transplant donor.

CDR3 region: CASSLDITDTQYF. For the CDR3, the DNA is TGTGCCAGCAGTTTAGATATCACAGATACGCAGTATTTT. This sequence joins TRBV12-3 or TRBV12-4 and TRBJ2-3; unclear D gene. Trimming removed 1 base at V and 2 bases at J, with 4 bases between. The CDR3 is 13 amino acids.